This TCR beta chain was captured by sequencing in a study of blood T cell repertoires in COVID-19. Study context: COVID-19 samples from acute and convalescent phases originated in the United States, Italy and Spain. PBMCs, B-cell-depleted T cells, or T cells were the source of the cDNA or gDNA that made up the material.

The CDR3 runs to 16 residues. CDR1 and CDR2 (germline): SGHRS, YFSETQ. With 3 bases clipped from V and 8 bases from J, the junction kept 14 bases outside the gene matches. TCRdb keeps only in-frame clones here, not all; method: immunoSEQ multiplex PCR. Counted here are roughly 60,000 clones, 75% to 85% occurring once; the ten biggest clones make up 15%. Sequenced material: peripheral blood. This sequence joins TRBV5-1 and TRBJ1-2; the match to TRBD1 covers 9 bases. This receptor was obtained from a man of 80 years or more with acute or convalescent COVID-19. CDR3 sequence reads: CASSSVARQGEGGYTF. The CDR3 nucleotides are TGCGCCAGCAGCTCCGTTGCGCGACAGGGGGAAGGGGGCTACACCTTC.